The 23 T cell receptor beta chains below come from one sample, sequenced in a study of T cell responses to AZD1222 COVID-19 vaccine. TCRdb keeps only in-frame clones here, not all; method: immunoSEQ multiplex PCR. This table has 100,000 to 150,000 clones, approximately 90% appearing once. The specimen comprised peripheral blood, sampled 28 days after the second AZD1222 dose. These receptors originate from an adult who received the AZD1222 COVID-19 vaccine.

This clone was observed a handful of times. The chain couples TRBV24-1 to TRBJ2-2; D gene uncertain. The germline gives CDR1 KGHDR, CDR2 SFDVKD. V was pared by 1 base and J by 7 bases, with 12 bases between. The CDR3 spans 15 residues. The CDR3 reads CATSDFRAVIGELFF. CDR3 nucleotides: TGTGCCACCAGTGATTTTCGGGCAGTCATCGGGGAGCTGTTTTTT.

This chain connects TRBV19 to TRBJ1-2, with D hard to call. There are 12 residues in the CDR3. V was cut by 5 bases and J by 8 bases, with 12 bases left in between. Germline loops: CDR1 LNHDA, CDR2 SQIVND (reference sequence). CDR3 in DNA: TGTGCCAGTAGTGGGATGGGTCGCGGCTACACCTTC. Protein product: CASSGMGRGYTF.

The CDR3 loop reads CASSQGASGTGLFYEQYF. In DNA form, the CDR3 reads TGTGCCAGCAGCCAAGGGGCTTCAGGGACAGGACTATTCTACGAGCAGTACTTC. This chain connects TRBV14 to TRBJ2-7; 8 bases match TRBD1. CDR1 and CDR2 (germline): SGHDN, FVKESK. Trimming took 1 base from V and 3 from J; bases not matched to a gene: 14. The CDR3 is 18 residues long. Combining the CDR3 with reference TRBV14 and TRBJ2-7 gives the whole variable domain EAGVTQFPSHSVIEKGQTVTLRCDPISGHDNLYWYRRVMGKEIKFLLHFVKESKQDESGMPNNRFLAERTGGTYSTLKVQPAELEDSGVYFCASSQGASGTGLFYEQYFGPGTRLTVT.

V is TRBV9 and J is TRBJ2-7; D gene uncertain. The CDR3 loop spans 15 amino acids. The V end was cut by 0 bases, the J end by 3 bases, with 13 bases between. CDR1 and CDR2 (germline): SGDLS, YYNGEE. The CDR3 bases are TGTGCCAGCAGCGTAGGTGAAGGGTTCAGCTACGAGCAGTACTTC. It is translated as CASSVGEGFSYEQYF.

The chain recombines TRBV9 with TRBJ2-1; 8 bases fit TRBD2. In germline, CDR1 is SGDLS, CDR2 YYNGEE. The CDR3 consists of 17 residues. With V trimmed by 0 bases and J by 2 bases, 7 bases remained unmatched. The CDR3 loop reads CASSVGPSGGTYNEQFF. The CDR3 DNA follows: TGTGCCAGCAGCGTAGGGCCCAGCGGGGGCACCTACAATGAGCAGTTCTTC.

The chain couples TRBV5-1 to TRBJ2-1; TRBD1 agrees at 8 bases. The CDR3 runs 17 residues. After removal of 3 bases from V and 7 bases from J, the junction contained 15 bases not matched to a gene. Germline V CDR1 and CDR2: SGHRS, YFSETQ. In DNA form, the CDR3 reads TGCGCCAGCAGCTCCCTACTTGGACAGGGCGTCTTAAATGAGCAGTTCTTC. It specifies CASSSLLGQGVLNEQFF.

The chain couples TRBV5-1 to TRBJ1-3; TRBD1 is a possible D gene (6 bases). The ends were cut back, 3 bases at V and 2 bases at J, with 12 bases in the middle. The CDR3 consists of 15 residues. CDR1 is SGHRS and CDR2 is YFSETQ in the germline V gene. For the CDR3, the DNA is TGCGCCAGCAGCTCGGGGGGCGGAACTGGAAACACCATATATTTT. Residues: CASSSGGGTGNTIYF.

The chain has TRBV19 and TRBJ2-7; 7 bases agree with TRBD1. V was clipped by 3 bases and J by 3 bases; unmatched bases: 2. This CDR3 is 13 amino acids long. Germline V gives CDR1 LNHDA, CDR2 SQIVND (reference sequence). The CDR3 region has the DNA TGTGCCAGTAGTATGGGGGACAGCTACGAGCAGTACTTC. This translates into CASSMGDSYEQYF.

This chain uses TRBV27 with TRBJ2-4; 7 bases agree with TRBD1. The CDR3 has 15 residues. Germline V CDR1 and CDR2: MNHEY, SMNVEV (reference sequence). V was clipped by 5 bases and J by 9 bases; unmatched bases: 13. This CDR3 is CASSPGTAGTSIQYF. The CDR3 DNA sequence: TGTGCCAGCAGTCCGGGGACAGCCGGAACCTCCATTCAGTACTTC.

The V and J genes are TRBV10-3 and TRBJ1-2, with D possibly being TRBD1 (5 bases). Deletions cut 3 bases from V and 5 bases from J, with 10 bases between. The CDR3 extends over 13 amino acids. Germline CDR1 is ENHRY and CDR2 is SYGVKD. The CDR3 DNA follows: TGTGCCATCAGTGAAGACAGCCTATATGGCTACACCTTC. It codes for CAISEDSLYGYTF.

The chain has TRBV18 and TRBJ1-2; 8 nucleotides match TRBD1. This CDR3 contains 14 residues. Germline trimming cut 3 bases from V and 7 bases from J; bases unmatched to any gene: 7. CDR1 is KGHSH and CDR2 is LQKENI in the germline V gene. For the CDR3, the DNA is TGTGCCAGCTCACCGCCTGGACAGGGTCTTGGCTACACCTTC. This codes for CASSPPGQGLGYTF.

This clone appeared once. CDR3 residues: CASSLVSISGRATYEQYF. The CDR3 DNA follows: TGTGCCAGCAGCTTAGTATCCATTAGCGGGAGGGCCACCTACGAGCAGTACTTC. This chain links TRBV7-8 with TRBJ2-7; TRBD2 matches 11 bases. Trimming at V came to 1 base and at J to 2 bases, leaving 10 bases not matched to a gene. Germline-derived CDR1 and CDR2 are SGHVS and FQNEAQ. The CDR3 is 18 amino acids.

V is TRBV28 and J is TRBJ1-5; weak D call: TRBD1 (6 bases). Germline V lookup: CDR1 MDHEN, CDR2 SYDVKM. The CDR3 has 23 amino acids. The germline V and J ends were trimmed by 6 bases and 7 bases, with 43 bases remaining between them. The CDR3 DNA is TGTGCCAGCAGAACAATAGTAATGCGCGGGGCGGGGGGCGACTTACTAGAGTGGCAGCCCCAGCATTTT. Its protein is CASRTIVMRGAGGDLLEWQPQHF.

V is TRBV11-2 and J is TRBJ1-5; D is unresolved. Trimming took 3 bases from V and 0 from J, leaving 21 bases between them. CDR3 length: 19 residues. Germline lookup yields CDR1 SGHAT and CDR2 FQNNGV. CDR3: CASSFLGAGETYSNQPQHF. CDR3 DNA: TGTGCCAGCAGCTTTTTAGGAGCAGGAGAAACCTATAGCAATCAGCCCCAGCATTTT.

This sequence joins TRBV2 and TRBJ1-5; tentatively, D is TRBD1 (5 bases). CDR1 and CDR2 from the germline V gene are SNHLY and FYNNEI. Deletions cut 7 bases from V and 9 bases from J, with 13 bases between. The CDR3 loop spans 12 amino acids. The CDR3 DNA is TGTGCCAGCACGTTGGGGGATCGGCCCCAGCATTTT. Its translation: CASTLGDRPQHF.

This chain connects TRBV9 to TRBJ1-1; TRBD1 might be the D (6 bases). The V end lost 0 bases, the J end lost 4 bases, and 22 bases lay between the germline ends. This CDR3 is 18 amino acids long. Per germline, CDR1 SGDLS and CDR2 YYNGEE. Here the CDR3 DNA reads TGTGCCAGCAGCGTAGAGGACAGTTGGGGTGCAAGGGGCACTGAAGCTTTCTTT. Amino acids: CASSVEDSWGARGTEAFF.

The CDR3: CASSQGGLVVHGTQYF. CDR3 nucleotide sequence: TGTGCCAGCAGCCAAGGGGGACTAGTTGTTCATGGTACGCAGTATTTT. The chain has TRBV3-1 (or the pseudogene TRBV3-2) and TRBJ2-3; 8 bases agree with TRBD2. The CDR3 extends over 16 amino acids. The germline gives CDR1 LGHDT, CDR2 YNNKEL (reference sequence). The ends lost 1 base at V and 8 bases at J; junction bases unmatched: 11.

The genes are TRBV7-2 and TRBJ1-2, with D perhaps TRBD1 (6 bases). Germline values: CDR1 SGHTA, CDR2 FQGNSA. Trimming pared 4 bases from V and 5 bases from J, leaving 20 bases between. The length of the CDR3 is 16 residues. CDR3 in DNA: TGTGCCAGCAGCTCCCAGTCCGGGGCGAGGGGGTATGGCTACACCTTC. Its protein is CASSSQSGARGYGYTF.

CDR3 DNA sequence: TGTGCCAGCTCACCAGAGCTGAACACTGAAGCTTTCTTT. It specifies CASSPELNTEAFF. The J gene is TRBJ1-1, the V gene TRBV18; D unresolved. The germline CDR1 and CDR2 sequences are KGHSH and LQKENI. This CDR3 is 13 amino acids long. The V end lost 2 bases, the J end lost 0 bases, and 4 bases lay between the germline ends.

The rearrangement joins TRBV10-3 to TRBJ1-5; no clear D. The CDR3 length is 13 residues. The germline gives CDR1 ENHRY, CDR2 SYGVKD. V was clipped by 6 bases and J by 0 bases, with 6 bases between them. This chain's CDR3 is CAISVDSNQPQHF. The CDR3 bases are TGTGCCATCAGCGTAGATAGCAATCAGCCCCAGCATTTT.

The chain combines TRBV12-3 or TRBV12-4 with TRBJ1-2; TRBD1 matches at 8 bases. The CDR3 length is 12 residues. Germline trimming cut 8 bases from V and 6 bases from J; bases unmatched to any gene: 5. The CDR3 sequence: CASGGQGDGYTF. In DNA form, the CDR3 reads TGTGCCAGCGGAGGACAGGGAGATGGCTACACCTTC.

The gene calls are TRBV6-5 and TRBJ1-1; 8 bases are shared with TRBD1. The CDR3 consists of 14 residues. Per germline, CDR1 MNHEY and CDR2 SVGAGI. Unmatched junction bases numbered 5, after V lost 6 bases and J lost 2 bases. The CDR3: CASSPGTGNTEAFF. The CDR3 DNA sequence: TGTGCCAGCAGCCCCGGGACAGGAAACACTGAAGCTTTCTTT.

The rearrangement joins TRBV15 to TRBJ2-7, with D uncertain. The V gene lost 1 base and the J gene lost 3 bases, with 7 bases spanning the gap. This CDR3 is built from 13 residues. Per germline, CDR1 LNHNV and CDR2 YYDKDF (reference sequence). CDR3 sequence reads: CATSRGIFYEQYF. In DNA form, the CDR3 reads TGTGCCACCAGCAGAGGTATCTTCTACGAGCAGTACTTC.